The 5 T cell receptor beta chains presented below share a single source sample, sequenced in a study of post-analysis software for immune sequencing data. Regarding the study as a whole: A few TRBV segments (TRBV5-6, TRBV5-1 and TRBV20-1 among them) occurred more frequently in patients than in controls.

No antigen is known for these receptors. cDNA libraries for TCR beta contained unique molecular identifiers. TCRdb fed the PCR reads into MiXCR, producing one record per CDR3 protein. Of approximately 730,000 distinct CDR3 sequences in the sample, 30% were seen once. Input material: blood. All receptors come from a girl between 5 and 17 years old with multiple sclerosis.

J is TRBJ2-1 and V is TRBV6-6; TRBD2 agrees at 7 bases. The CDR3 consists of 12 residues. J lost 10 bases, V lost 5 bases, and 5 bases had no gene match. In germline, CDR1 is MNHNY, CDR2 SVGAGI (reference sequence). This CDR3 reads CASSMTRGEQFF. The CDR3 DNA is TGTGCCAGCAGTATGACGCGGGGGGAGCAGTTCTTC.

In this sample, this clonotype turned up a few times. V gene TRBV14 combines with J gene TRBJ2-5, with a tentative D call TRBD2 (6 bases). This CDR3 region has 13 residues. Trimming removed 1 base at V and 7 bases at J, with 10 bases between. Germline CDR1 reads SGHDN; CDR2 reads FVKESK. CDR3 protein: CASSQGRVGTQYF. CDR3 coding DNA: TGTGCCAGCAGCCAAGGGAGGGTTGGGACCCAGTACTTC.

The V call is TRBV7-6, the J call TRBJ2-3, with 11 nucleotides matching TRBD2. CDR1 is SGHVS and CDR2 is FNYEAQ in the germline V gene. Trimming at V came to 3 bases and at J to 4 bases, leaving 9 bases not matched to a gene. This CDR3 has 17 amino acids. The DNA of the CDR3 is TGTGCCAGCAGCTTTTTCACTAGCGGGAGCCCCGCAGATACGCAGTATTTT. Protein: CASSFFTSGSPADTQYF.

J is TRBJ1-2 and V is TRBV3-1, with TRBD1 identical over 8 bases. The germline CDR1 and CDR2 sequences are LGHDT and YNNKEL (reference sequence). V gave up 1 base and J gave up 7 bases; unmatched junction bases: 14. CDR3 size: 17 residues. The CDR3 sequence is CASSQARTPAGGSGYTF. In DNA form, the CDR3 reads TGTGCCAGCAGCCAAGCACGGACCCCAGCAGGGGGCAGTGGCTACACCTTC.

The gene calls are TRBV20-1 and TRBJ2-1; TRBD2 agrees at 12 bases. This CDR3 spans 16 amino acids. From germline, CDR1 is DFQATT and CDR2 SNEGSKA (reference sequence). The V gene end was trimmed by 0 bases and the J gene end by 10 bases; junction bases not matched to a gene: 10. CDR3 bases: TGCAGTGCTAGAGATAGACGCCTAGCGGGAGGGGGGGAGCAGTTCTTC. Amino acids: CSARDRRLAGGGEQFF.